This T cell receptor beta chain was identified during a study of vaccination and CD4 T cells after COVID-19. Overall study context: Investigators drew the post-COVID samples a median around 98 days after diagnosis, with a range of 35 to 161.

Sequencing of DNA taken from cultured CD4+ T cells relied on the Oncomine TCR Beta short-read assay. TCRdb processed the PCR reads anew with MiXCR; each CDR3 protein has one entry. The sample shows 4,000 to 5,000 distinct CDR3 sequences, about three fifths of them seen only once. As for treatment: approximately nine-day PBMC culture with coronavirus spike peptide pools or control peptides (ViraFEST assay). CD4+ T-cell collection from the unexposed donor predated the COVID-19 pandemic (2011-2018). The ViraFEST method relied on peptide pools to expand antigen-specific T cells, followed by TCR sequencing. Study-level findings and limits: Going from approximately 21 to 38, median SARS-CoV-2-reactive clonotypes did not rise significantly.

There are 11 residues in the CDR3. V gave up 6 bases and J gave up 6 bases, with 8 bases separating them. The germline V gene has CDR1 MNHEY and CDR2 SMNVEV (reference sequence). Turning to this clonotype: What it binds is not known.

The receptor comes from a human donor in good health. Material for sequencing was CD4+ T cells from blood, cultured in vitro. V and J are TRBV27 and TRBJ1-1; tentative D call: TRBD1 (5 bases). The CDR3: CASRGVAEAFF. DNA for the CDR3: TGTGCCAGCAGGGGGGTCGCTGAAGCTTTCTTT.